This T cell receptor beta chain was profiled in a study of Graves' ophthalmopathy and Graves' hyperthyroidism. The authors amplified TCR beta CDR3 regions from RNA transcripts. HTBI primers served in a first-round RT-PCR, which a second-round multiplex PCR followed. Each CDR3 protein is one row after TCRdb ran MiXCR on the multiplex PCR reads. Of about 1.1 million distinct CDR3 sequences listed, about two fifths are singletons. Study-wide results and caveats: Most expanded thyroid clonotypes above 0.001 frequency also appeared in blood. Separation of ophthalmopathy from stable hyperthyroidism was achieved by a 13-signature model, at roughly 88% sensitivity and around 81% specificity. Both an approximately 68% sensitivity and an approximately 72% specificity characterized the model's predictions of ophthalmopathy progression.

Notes on this clonotype: What it recognizes is unknown.

CDR1 and CDR2 (germline): DFQATT, SNEGSKA (reference sequence). The CDR3 runs to 14 residues. V was shortened by 5 bases and J by 5 bases, with 16 bases between the two germline ends. The specimen sequenced was peripheral blood or thyroid tissue (not recorded which). The TCR sequence derives from an adult man with Graves' hyperthyroidism. The J gene is TRBJ1-5, the V gene TRBV20-1; possibly TRBD1 for D (5 bases). In DNA form, the CDR3 reads TGCAGTGCTGGGGCGTGGGGAGCCCATCAGCCCCAGCATTTT. Amino acids: CSAGAWGAHQPQHF.